These 29 T cell receptor beta chains originate from one sample sequenced in a study of CD8 T cells in Susac syndrome. RNA, at roughly 0.5 to 1 ug, was reverse transcribed with random hexamers. TCRdb re-derived calls from the immunoSEQ multiplex PCR reads in MiXCR, one entry per CDR3 protein. The profile shows about 280,000 distinct CDR3 sequences, about 85% of them singletons. Sequenced sample: CD8+ T cells from PBMCs. These receptors were taken from a human donor with multiple sclerosis.

The count of this clonotype is one. The genes are TRBV19 and TRBJ1-5; perhaps TRBD1 as D (5 bases). Trimming cost V 0 bases and J 4 bases, with 13 bases left between them. The CDR3 runs to 16 residues. Germline CDR1 is LNHDA and CDR2 is SQIVND (reference sequence). This CDR3 reads CASSIDHGEGNQPQHF. CDR3 bases: TGTGCCAGTAGTATAGATCACGGGGAGGGGAATCAGCCCCAGCATTTT.

This clonotype was recorded only once. The chain joins TRBV14 to TRBJ2-1; D ambiguous. Germline V gene data show CDR1 as SGHDN and CDR2 as FVKESK. The CDR3 loop spans 15 amino acids. Trimming removed 4 bases from V and 10 bases from J, with 20 bases in between. CDR3 in DNA: TGTGCCAGCAGCCCGCGACACCGTCTCCACGAGGAGCAGTTCTTC. Protein product: CASSPRHRLHEEQFF.

The gene calls are TRBV7-9 and TRBJ2-6, with D unresolved. This CDR3 is 14 amino acids long. Per the germline V gene, CDR1 is SEHNR and CDR2 is FQNEAQ (reference sequence). Trimming took off 1 base at V and 4 bases at J, with 5 bases between the two ends. Here the CDR3 DNA reads TGTGCCAGCAGCTTAGACCTGGGGGCCAACGTCCTGACTTTC. It yields the protein CASSLDLGANVLTF.

A single count supports this clonotype. The V and J genes are TRBV27 and TRBJ2-4; a possible D gene is TRBD1 (6 bases). Germline V gives CDR1 MNHEY, CDR2 SMNVEV (reference sequence). This CDR3 has 13 residues. Trimming took 3 bases from V and 10 from J, leaving 13 bases between them. CDR3 sequence (DNA): TGTGCCAGCAGTTTTGACAGGAGGAGGATTCAGTACTTC. Translated: CASSFDRRRIQYF.

The rearrangement links TRBV27 to TRBJ2-7; 8 nucleotides match TRBD1. The junction had 14 bases not matched to a gene; V was cut back by 4 bases and J by 3 bases. CDR3 length equals 17 residues. Per germline, CDR1 MNHEY and CDR2 SMNVEV (reference sequence). The CDR3 DNA reads as TGTGCCAGCAGTTCAGCTCGGACAGGGTTCGACCTCTACGAGCAGTACTTC. It yields the protein CASSSARTGFDLYEQYF.

V and J are TRBV9 and TRBJ2-7; D unresolved. Trimming stripped 4 bases from V and 4 bases from J, with 15 bases between. The CDR3 consists of 14 residues. CDR1 SGDLS and CDR2 YYNGEE come from the germline V gene. The CDR3 here is CASSPGSSLYEQYF. The CDR3 DNA follows: TGTGCCAGCAGCCCCGGGTCCTCCCTTTACGAGCAGTACTTC.

V and J are TRBV12-3 or TRBV12-4 and TRBJ2-1; D not resolved. CDR3 size: 14 residues. Deletions cut 5 bases from V and 4 bases from J, with 12 bases between. CDR3 DNA: TGTGCCAGCAGTGACCTTAGCCGTTACAATGAGCAGTTCTTC. It translates to CASSDLSRYNEQFF.

The V call is TRBV29-1, the J call TRBJ2-7; 9 nucleotides match TRBD1. Germline CDR1 and CDR2: SQVTM and ANQGSEA. V shed 6 bases, J shed 4 bases, and the junction held 7 bases outside the gene matches. This CDR3 is built from 13 residues. Here the CDR3 DNA reads TGCAGCGTGACAGGGGGTGCATCTTACGAGCAGTACTTC. Amino acid sequence: CSVTGGASYEQYF.

The chain combines TRBV7-9 with TRBJ2-2; D is perhaps TRBD1 (6 bases). The CDR3 extends over 18 amino acids. Germline assignment: CDR1 SEHNR and CDR2 FQNEAQ (reference sequence). V shed 3 bases and J shed 0 bases, with 17 bases lying between them. The CDR3 nucleotides read TGTGCCAGCAGCTTCTGGGGCAGGGGATTCTCGAACACCGGGGAGCTGTTTTTT. Translating gives CASSFWGRGFSNTGELFF.

The rearrangement uses TRBV7-9 and TRBJ2-6; no reliable D call. V shed 2 bases and J shed 0 bases, with 17 bases lying between them. The CDR3 extends over 19 amino acids. Germline V CDR1 and CDR2: SEHNR, FQNEAQ (reference sequence). The CDR3 is CASSLPTKARGSGANVLTF. The CDR3 DNA is TGTGCCAGCAGCTTACCGACAAAAGCTAGAGGCTCTGGGGCCAACGTCCTGACTTTC.

The chain has TRBV7-9 and TRBJ2-7, with 11 bases lining up with TRBD1. Germline trimming cut 5 bases from V and 4 bases from J; bases unmatched to any gene: 7. The CDR3 has 15 residues. CDR1 and CDR2 from the germline V gene are SEHNR and FQNEAQ (reference sequence). The CDR3 region has the DNA TGTGCCAGCAGCGTTGGGGACAGGGGGAAATACGAGCAGTACTTC. Amino acids: CASSVGDRGKYEQYF.

The rearrangement uses TRBV5-6 and TRBJ2-3; 11 positions agree with TRBD2. CDR1 and CDR2 (germline): SGHDT, YYEEEE. This CDR3 spans 16 amino acids. After removal of 4 bases from V and 1 base from J, the junction contained 5 bases not matched to a gene. The CDR3 region is CASSKGTSGRTDTQYF. DNA of the CDR3: TGTGCCAGCAGCAAAGGGACTAGCGGTCGCACAGATACGCAGTATTTT.

The chain recombines TRBV13 with TRBJ2-7; TRBD2 agrees at 10 bases. V was clipped by 5 bases and J by 6 bases; unmatched bases: 10. Germline lookup yields CDR1 PRHDT and CDR2 FYEKMQ (reference sequence). The CDR3 totals 15 residues. CDR3: CASSESSGRFPEQYF. DNA for the CDR3: TGTGCCAGCAGCGAAAGTAGCGGGAGGTTTCCCGAGCAGTACTTC.

The genes are TRBV29-1 and TRBJ2-2; possibly TRBD1 or TRBD2 for D (5 bases each). The CDR3 contains 13 residues. Trimming took 5 bases from V and 6 from J, leaving 13 bases between them. Germline V CDR1 and CDR2: SQVTM, ANQGSEA. The CDR3 DNA reads TGCAGCGTTCACGGGACGAGGGCCGGGGAGCTGTTTTTT. Translating it yields CSVHGTRAGELFF.

This chain uses TRBV20-1 with TRBJ2-1; TRBD2 matches 14 bases. The V segment lost 2 bases and the J segment 3 bases; nucleotides outside the gene matches: 3. Germline CDR1 is DFQATT and CDR2 is SNEGSKA (reference sequence). This CDR3 spans 16 amino acids. Written as DNA, the CDR3 is TGCAGTGCTAGAAGACTAGCGGGAGGGGACTACAATGAGCAGTTCTTC. This gives the protein CSARRLAGGDYNEQFF.

The chain employs TRBV7-9 and TRBJ2-1; 10 nucleotides match TRBD2. J gave up 1 base and V 3 bases, and 6 bases lay outside the gene matches. The CDR3 is 17 amino acids. Germline CDR1 is SEHNR and CDR2 is FQNEAQ (reference sequence). The CDR3 sequence is CASSLPSGSGSYNEQFF. Written as DNA, the CDR3 is TGTGCCAGCAGCTTGCCTAGCGGGAGTGGATCCTACAATGAGCAGTTCTTC.

The chain links TRBV9 to TRBJ2-1; 10 bases agree with TRBD2. CDR3 length equals 16 residues. Germline CDR1 reads SGDLS; CDR2 reads YYNGEE. The V and J ends lost 0 bases and 3 bases, in that order; junction bases with no gene match: 3. The CDR3 sequence is CASSVVLAGDYNEQFF. In nucleotides, the CDR3 is TGTGCCAGCAGCGTAGTGCTAGCGGGAGACTACAATGAGCAGTTCTTC.

J is TRBJ1-5 and V is TRBV27; the D gene is possibly TRBD1 (5 bases). This CDR3 contains 14 residues. V was pared by 3 bases and J by 3 bases, with 9 bases between. The germline V gene encodes CDR1 MNHEY and CDR2 SMNVEV (reference sequence). The CDR3 spells CASSFRGNNQPQHF. In DNA, the CDR3 is TGTGCCAGCAGTTTTCGGGGGAACAATCAGCCCCAGCATTTT.

The chain links TRBV27 to TRBJ2-3; TRBD1 matches 8 bases. Trimming removed 5 bases from V and 0 bases from J; junction bases left unmatched: 10. The germline V gene has CDR1 MNHEY and CDR2 SMNVEV (reference sequence). The length of the CDR3 is 17 residues. CDR3 sequence (DNA): TGTGCCAGCAGTCGGACAGGGACCCTTTCGAGCACAGATACGCAGTATTTT. Amino acid sequence: CASSRTGTLSSTDTQYF.

This clonotype appeared a few times. The chain has TRBV7-9 and TRBJ2-5; D may match TRBD1 or TRBD2 (5 bases each). Germline V gives CDR1 SEHNR, CDR2 FQNEAQ (reference sequence). V was trimmed by 5 bases and J by 5 bases, leaving 15 bases between them. The CDR3 runs to 14 residues. CDR3 region: CASSPRERRETQYF. For the CDR3, the DNA is TGTGCCAGCAGCCCCAGGGAGCGGAGGGAGACCCAGTACTTC.

The gene calls are TRBV10-3 and TRBJ2-7, with unresolved D. Looked up from germline, CDR1 is ENHRY and CDR2 is SYGVKD. The V and J ends lost 8 bases and 0 bases respectively, with 5 bases between them. The CDR3 totals 11 residues. CDR3 sequence: CAIGHSYEQYF. The CDR3 DNA reads TGTGCCATCGGGCACTCCTACGAGCAGTACTTC.

V is TRBV7-4 and J is TRBJ1-2, with no clear D. This CDR3 has 17 amino acids. Germline V gene data show CDR1 as SGHVT and CDR2 as SQSDAQ. V lost 4 bases to trimming and J lost 5 bases, with 23 bases between them. CDR3 amino acids: CASSSPLRYTPLYGYTF. The DNA of the CDR3 is TGTGCCAGCAGCTCCCCGCTGAGGTATACTCCGTTATATGGCTACACCTTC.

DNA for the CDR3: TGTGCCAGCAGTTTCTCCTACGGGGAGCTGTTTTTT. Amino acids: CASSFSYGELFF. The chain couples TRBV6-5 to TRBJ2-2; D unclear. This CDR3 region has 12 residues. CDR1 is MNHEY, CDR2 SVGAGI, per germline. V was pared by 4 bases and J by 7 bases, with 7 bases between.

This clonotype was seen just once. This chain connects TRBV12-5 to TRBJ2-2; no clear D. Germline V lookup: CDR1 LGHNT, CDR2 FRNRAP. The V end lost 3 bases, the J end lost 8 bases, and 13 bases lay between the germline ends. The CDR3 totals 14 residues. Here the CDR3 reads CASGFERGVGELFF. DNA of the CDR3: TGTGCTAGTGGTTTCGAGAGAGGTGTAGGGGAGCTGTTTTTT.

This clonotype appeared once. The chain combines TRBV2 with TRBJ2-3, with TRBD2 identical over 10 bases. Per germline, CDR1 SNHLY and CDR2 FYNNEI. The V segment lost 6 bases and the J segment 7 bases; nucleotides outside the gene matches: 7. There are 14 residues in the CDR3. The CDR3 loop is CASRASGSRYTQYF. The CDR3 region has the DNA TGTGCCAGCAGAGCTAGCGGGAGTCGGTATACGCAGTATTTT.

The genes are TRBV19 and TRBJ1-5; the D is unclear. CDR3 length: 12 residues. Germline V lookup: CDR1 LNHDA, CDR2 SQIVND (reference sequence). Trimming took off 0 bases at V and 7 bases at J, with 4 bases between the two ends. The DNA of the CDR3 is TGTGCCAGTAGTATAGAGCGACAGCCCCAGCATTTT. Its protein product is CASSIERQPQHF.

This clonotype was seen once. The chain combines TRBV12-5 with TRBJ2-7, with D hard to call. This CDR3 is 12 amino acids long. Germline loops: CDR1 LGHNT, CDR2 FRNRAP. The V gene lost 8 bases and the J gene lost 3 bases, with 11 bases spanning the gap. The CDR3 DNA follows: TGTGCTAGTAGTGACCGATACTACGAGCAGTACTTC. Translated: CASSDRYYEQYF. Full variable domain (rest looked up from reference TRBV12-5 and TRBJ2-7): DARVTQTPRHKVTEMGQEVTMRCQPILGHNTVFWYRQTMMQGLELLAYFRNRAPLDDSGMPKDRFSAEMPDATLATLKIQPSEPRDSAVYFCASSDRYYEQYFGPGTRLTVT.

This clonotype was seen more than once but under ten times. The V call is TRBV6-1, the J call TRBJ2-1; 10 bases agree with TRBD2. Trimming at V came to 6 bases and at J to 7 bases, leaving 6 bases not matched to a gene. Germline values: CDR1 MNHNS, CDR2 SASEGT. The CDR3 contains 14 residues. The CDR3 spells CASSHMTSGNEQFF. Here the CDR3 DNA reads TGTGCCAGCAGCCATATGACTAGCGGGAATGAGCAGTTCTTC.

A single count supports this clonotype. This sequence joins TRBV28 and TRBJ1-6, with TRBD1 matching 9 bases. V lost 1 base and J lost 7; bases outside the gene matches: 2. Germline V gene data show CDR1 as MDHEN and CDR2 as SYDVKM. There are 15 residues in the CDR3. In nucleotides, the CDR3 is TGTGCCAGCAGTTTATACAGGGGGCTCAATTCACCCCTCCACTTT. Amino acid sequence: CASSLYRGLNSPLHF.